This note documents a single T cell receptor (beta chain) sequence. Its target is unknown. TCRdb recomputed calls from the 5' RACE reads with MiXCR, one row per CDR3 protein. The profile shows 200,000 to 300,000 distinct CDR3 sequences, 20% to 30% of them singletons. This entry is derived from a study of CD8 T cells in ankylosing spondylitis. Overall study results and limits: Past research had described some motif variants in reactive arthritis synovial fluid and blood.

The clonotype was recovered from a male donor with ankylosing spondylitis or in good health (not recorded which). Material: blood, either unsorted or a sorted T cell fraction (not recorded which).

The CDR3 loop is CASSPGQGSNYGYTF. Here the CDR3 DNA reads TGTGCCAGCAGTCCGGGACAGGGATCTAACTATGGCTACACCTTC. The gene calls are TRBV12-3 or TRBV12-4 and TRBJ1-2; 9 nucleotides align to TRBD1. V lost 5 bases to trimming and J lost 0 bases; unmatched junction nucleotides: 4. The CDR3 length is 15 residues.